This TCR beta chain was profiled in a study of blood T cell repertoires in COVID-19. On the study more broadly: From the United States, Italy and Spain came samples of acute and convalescent COVID-19. The analysed material was cDNA or gDNA that came from T cells, B-cell-depleted T cells, or PBMCs.

J was trimmed by 4 bases and V by 4 bases; bases with no gene match: 7. CDR1 is LGHDT and CDR2 is YNNKEL in the germline V gene (reference sequence). CDR3 length: 15 amino acids. Seattle-derived patients entered the study during active infection and were followed longitudinally. Original methodology: Reference gene primer amplification in the assay estimated nucleated cell counts. Clones were sequenced by immunoSEQ multiplex PCR, and TCRdb holds only the in-frame ones, with some missing. V and J calls plus clone size are reproduced from that table; the DNA served to infer D and trimming. The sample has roughly 200,000 clones, roughly 79% seen once.

This clonotype was obtained from a woman aged 40-49 years with COVID-19, enrolled during active disease. V usage is TRBV3-1 (or the pseudogene TRBV3-2) and J usage is TRBJ2-1; TRBD2 aligns across 7 bases. Sequences were obtained from peripheral blood. CDR3 DNA: TGTGCCAGCAGCCCCTTGCGGGGGTCGTACAATGAGCAGTTCTTC. It specifies CASSPLRGSYNEQFF.